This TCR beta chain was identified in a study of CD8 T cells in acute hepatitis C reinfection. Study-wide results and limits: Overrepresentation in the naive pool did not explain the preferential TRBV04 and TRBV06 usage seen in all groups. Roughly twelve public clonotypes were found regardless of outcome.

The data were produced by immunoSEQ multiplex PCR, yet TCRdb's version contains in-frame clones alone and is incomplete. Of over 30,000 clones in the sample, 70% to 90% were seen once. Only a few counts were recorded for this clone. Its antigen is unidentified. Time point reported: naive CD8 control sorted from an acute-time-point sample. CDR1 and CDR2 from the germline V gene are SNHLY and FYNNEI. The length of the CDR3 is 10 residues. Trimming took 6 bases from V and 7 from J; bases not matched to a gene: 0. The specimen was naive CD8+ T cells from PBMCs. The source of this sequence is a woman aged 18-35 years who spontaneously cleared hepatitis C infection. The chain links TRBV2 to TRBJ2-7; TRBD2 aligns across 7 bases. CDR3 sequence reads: CASSGGEQYF. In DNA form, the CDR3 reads TGTGCCAGCAGCGGGGGGGAGCAGTACTTC.